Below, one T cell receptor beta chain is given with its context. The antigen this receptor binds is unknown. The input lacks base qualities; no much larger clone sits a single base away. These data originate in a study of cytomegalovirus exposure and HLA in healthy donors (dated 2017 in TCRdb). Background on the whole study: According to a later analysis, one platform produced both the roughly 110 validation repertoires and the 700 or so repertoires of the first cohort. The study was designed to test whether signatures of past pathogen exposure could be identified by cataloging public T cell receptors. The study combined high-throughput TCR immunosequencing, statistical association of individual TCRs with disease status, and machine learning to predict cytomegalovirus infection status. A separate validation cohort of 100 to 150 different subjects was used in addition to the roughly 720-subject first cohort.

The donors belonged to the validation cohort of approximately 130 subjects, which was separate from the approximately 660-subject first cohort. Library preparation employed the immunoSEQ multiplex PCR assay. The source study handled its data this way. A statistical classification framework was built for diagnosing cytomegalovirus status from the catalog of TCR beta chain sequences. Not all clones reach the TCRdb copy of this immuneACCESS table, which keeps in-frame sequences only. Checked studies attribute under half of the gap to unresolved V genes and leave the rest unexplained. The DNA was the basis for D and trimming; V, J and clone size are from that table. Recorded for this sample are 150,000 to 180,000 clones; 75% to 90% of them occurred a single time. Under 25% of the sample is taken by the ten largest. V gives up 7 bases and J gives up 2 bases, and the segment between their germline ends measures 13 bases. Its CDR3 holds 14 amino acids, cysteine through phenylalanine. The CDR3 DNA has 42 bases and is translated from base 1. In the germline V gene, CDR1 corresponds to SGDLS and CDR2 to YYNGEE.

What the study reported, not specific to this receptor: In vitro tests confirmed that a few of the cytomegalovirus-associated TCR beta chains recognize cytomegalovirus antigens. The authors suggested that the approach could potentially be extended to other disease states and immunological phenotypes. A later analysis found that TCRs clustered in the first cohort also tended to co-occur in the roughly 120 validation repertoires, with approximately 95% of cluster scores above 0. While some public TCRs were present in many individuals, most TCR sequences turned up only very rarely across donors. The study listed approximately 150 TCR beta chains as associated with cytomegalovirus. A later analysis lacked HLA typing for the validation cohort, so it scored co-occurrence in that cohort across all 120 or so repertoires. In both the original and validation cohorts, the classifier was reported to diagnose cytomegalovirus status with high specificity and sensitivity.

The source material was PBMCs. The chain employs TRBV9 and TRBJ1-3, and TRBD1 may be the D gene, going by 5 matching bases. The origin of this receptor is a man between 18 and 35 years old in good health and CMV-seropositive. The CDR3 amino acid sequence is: CASGGRGAGNTIYF. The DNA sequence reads TGTGCCAGCGGAGGTCGGGGGGCTGGAAACACCATATATTTT.